Included here is one T cell receptor beta chain sequence, with context. Its specificity is unknown. The data are from a study of cytomegalovirus exposure and HLA in healthy donors. Study observations and caveats: One later analysis reportedly identified an Asian-associated ancestry cluster that showed fewer N-insertions than the approximately 700-donor mean. Using the classifier, cytomegalovirus status was reportedly diagnosed with high specificity and sensitivity. In a later analysis, across HLA loci, associated TCR counts were highest for DRB1, lowest for HLA-C.

This PCR relied on a set of 60 Vbeta primers and 13 Jbeta primers. Method: immunoSEQ multiplex PCR; TCRdb's copy keeps in-frame clones and lacks some. Among about 240,000 clones listed, approximately 81% were seen once. Germline CDR1 and CDR2: MDHEN and SYDVKM. The CDR3 has 13 amino acids. V dropped 6 bases and J dropped 2 bases, with 11 bases sitting between them. The gene calls are TRBV28 and TRBJ2-7; D unresolved. The sequenced sample consisted of PBMCs. The TCR was taken from a woman in her sixties in good health and CMV-seropositive. Here the CDR3 reads CASSKYSAYEQYF. In nucleotides, the CDR3 is TGTGCCAGCAGCAAGTATTCGGCCTACGAGCAGTACTTC. Filled out from reference TRBV28 and TRBJ2-7, the complete variable domain reads DVKVTQSSRYLVKRTGEKVFLECVQDMDHENMFWYRQDPGLGLRLIYFSYDVKMKEKGDIPEGYSVSREKKERFSLILESASTNQTSMYLCASSKYSAYEQYFGPGTRLTVT.